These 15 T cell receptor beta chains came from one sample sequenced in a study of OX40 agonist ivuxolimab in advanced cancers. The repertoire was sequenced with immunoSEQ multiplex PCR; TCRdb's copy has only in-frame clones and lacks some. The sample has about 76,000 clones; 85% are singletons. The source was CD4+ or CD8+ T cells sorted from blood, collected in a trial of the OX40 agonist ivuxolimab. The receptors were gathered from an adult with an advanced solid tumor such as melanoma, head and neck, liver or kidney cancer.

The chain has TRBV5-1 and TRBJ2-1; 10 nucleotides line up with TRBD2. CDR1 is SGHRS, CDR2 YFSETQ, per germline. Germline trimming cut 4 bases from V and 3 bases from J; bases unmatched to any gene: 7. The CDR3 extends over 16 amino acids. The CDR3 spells CASSAGLAENYNEQFF. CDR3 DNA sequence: TGCGCCAGCAGCGCCGGACTAGCGGAGAACTACAATGAGCAGTTCTTC. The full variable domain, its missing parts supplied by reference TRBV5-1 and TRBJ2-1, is KAGVTQTPRYLIKTRGQQVTLSCSPISGHRSVSWYQQTPGQGLQFLFEYFSETQRNKGNFPGRFSGRQFSNSRSEMNVSTLELGDSALYLCASSAGLAENYNEQFFGPGTRLTVL.

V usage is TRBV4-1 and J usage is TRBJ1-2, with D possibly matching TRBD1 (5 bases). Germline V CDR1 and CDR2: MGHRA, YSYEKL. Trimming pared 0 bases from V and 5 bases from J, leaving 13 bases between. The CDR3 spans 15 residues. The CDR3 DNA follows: TGCGCCAGCAGCCAAGATCCCCAGGGATGGTATGGCTACACCTTC. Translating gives CASSQDPQGWYGYTF.

The CDR3 sequence: CASSKEGNTIYF. CDR3 coding DNA: TGTGCCAGCAGCAAAGAAGGAAACACCATATATTTT. The V and J genes are TRBV21-1 and TRBJ1-3. TRBV21-1 is a pseudogene. The CDR3 is 12 amino acids.

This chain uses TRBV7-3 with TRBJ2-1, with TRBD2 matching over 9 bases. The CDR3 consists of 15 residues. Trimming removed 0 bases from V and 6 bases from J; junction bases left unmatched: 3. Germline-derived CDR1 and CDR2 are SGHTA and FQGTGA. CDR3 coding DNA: TGTGCCAGCAGCTTAACGACTAGCGGTGTCAATGAGCAGTTCTTC. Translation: CASSLTTSGVNEQFF.

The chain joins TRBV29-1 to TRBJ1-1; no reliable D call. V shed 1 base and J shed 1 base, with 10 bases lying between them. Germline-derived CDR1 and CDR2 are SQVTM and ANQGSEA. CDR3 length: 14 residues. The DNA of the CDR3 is TGCAGCGTTGAAGCGGGTCTCCAGAACACTGAAGCTTTCTTT. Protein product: CSVEAGLQNTEAFF.

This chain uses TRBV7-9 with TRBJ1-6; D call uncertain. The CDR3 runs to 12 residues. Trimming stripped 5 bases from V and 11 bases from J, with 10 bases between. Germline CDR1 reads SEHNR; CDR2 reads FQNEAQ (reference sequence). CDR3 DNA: TGTGCCAGCAGCCTCCCCTCTGCACCCCTCCACTTT. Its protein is CASSLPSAPLHF.

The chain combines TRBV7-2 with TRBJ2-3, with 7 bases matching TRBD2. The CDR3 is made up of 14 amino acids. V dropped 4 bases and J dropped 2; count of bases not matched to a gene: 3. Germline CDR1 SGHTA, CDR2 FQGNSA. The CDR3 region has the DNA TGTGCCAGCAGCTACGGACTAGACACAGATACGCAGTATTTT. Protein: CASSYGLDTDTQYF. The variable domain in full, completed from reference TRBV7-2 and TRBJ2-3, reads GAGVSQSPSNKVTEKGKDVELRCDPISGHTALYWYRQSLGQGLEFLIYFQGNSAPDKSGLPSDRFSAERTGGSVSTLTIQRTQQEDSAVYLCASSYGLDTDTQYFGPGTRLTVL.

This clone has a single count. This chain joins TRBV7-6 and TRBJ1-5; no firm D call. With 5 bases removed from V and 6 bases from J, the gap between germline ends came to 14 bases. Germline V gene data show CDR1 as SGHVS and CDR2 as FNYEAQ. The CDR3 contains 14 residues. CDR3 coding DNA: TGTGCCAGCAGCGAGGGCGGAAATGGTCAGCCCCAGCATTTT. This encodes CASSEGGNGQPQHF.

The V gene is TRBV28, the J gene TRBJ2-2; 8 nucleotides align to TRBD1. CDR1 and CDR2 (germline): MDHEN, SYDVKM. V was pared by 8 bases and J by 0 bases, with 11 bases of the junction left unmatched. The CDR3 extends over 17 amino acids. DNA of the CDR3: TGTGCCAGCCTTGACAGGGGCCGACCCTCGAACACCGGGGAGCTGTTTTTT. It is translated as CASLDRGRPSNTGELFF.

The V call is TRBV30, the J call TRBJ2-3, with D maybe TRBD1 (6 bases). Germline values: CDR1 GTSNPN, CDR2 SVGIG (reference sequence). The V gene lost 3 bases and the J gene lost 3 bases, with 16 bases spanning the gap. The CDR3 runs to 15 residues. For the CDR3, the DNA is TGTGCCTGGAGCCAAGGGACGAGGGGGACAGATACGCAGTATTTT. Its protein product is CAWSQGTRGTDTQYF.

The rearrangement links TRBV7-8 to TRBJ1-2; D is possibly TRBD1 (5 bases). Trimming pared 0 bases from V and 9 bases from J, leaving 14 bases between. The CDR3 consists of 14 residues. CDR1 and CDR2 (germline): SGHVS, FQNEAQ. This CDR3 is CASSLAGRETSYTF. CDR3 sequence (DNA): TGTGCCAGCAGCTTAGCGGGGCGAGAAACGAGCTACACCTTC. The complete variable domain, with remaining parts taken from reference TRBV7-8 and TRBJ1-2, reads GAGVSQSPRYKVAKRGQDVALRCDPISGHVSLFWYQQALGQGPEFLTYFQNEAQLDKSGLPSDRFFAERPEGSVSTLKIQRTQQEDSAVYLCASSLAGRETSYTFGSGTRLTVV.

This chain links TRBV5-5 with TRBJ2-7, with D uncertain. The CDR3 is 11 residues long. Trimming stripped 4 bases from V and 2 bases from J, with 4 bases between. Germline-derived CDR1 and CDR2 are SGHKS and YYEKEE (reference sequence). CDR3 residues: CASSLPYEQYF. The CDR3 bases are TGTGCCAGCAGCCTCCCCTACGAGCAGTACTTC.

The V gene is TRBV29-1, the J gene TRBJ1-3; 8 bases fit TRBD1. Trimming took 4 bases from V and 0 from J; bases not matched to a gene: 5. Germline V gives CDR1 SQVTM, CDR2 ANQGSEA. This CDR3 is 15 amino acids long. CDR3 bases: TGCAGCGTTGCCCGCGGGACAGGCTCTGGAAACACCATATATTTT. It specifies CSVARGTGSGNTIYF. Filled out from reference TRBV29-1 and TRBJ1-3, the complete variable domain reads SAVISQKPSRDICQRGTSLTIQCQVDSQVTMMFWYRQQPGQSLTLIATANQGSEATYESGFVIDKFPISRPNLTFSTLTVSNMSPEDSSIYLCSVARGTGSGNTIYFGEGSWLTVV.

CDR3 loop: CASSSGTGGAGEAFF. The DNA of the CDR3 is TGTGCCAGCAGCTCCGGGACAGGGGGCGCGGGTGAAGCTTTCTTT. The J gene is TRBJ1-1, the V gene TRBV11-2; 12 positions match TRBD1. Germline CDR1 is SGHAT and CDR2 is FQNNGV. The V and J ends lost 4 bases and 7 bases, in that order; junction bases with no gene match: 7. This CDR3 has 15 residues.

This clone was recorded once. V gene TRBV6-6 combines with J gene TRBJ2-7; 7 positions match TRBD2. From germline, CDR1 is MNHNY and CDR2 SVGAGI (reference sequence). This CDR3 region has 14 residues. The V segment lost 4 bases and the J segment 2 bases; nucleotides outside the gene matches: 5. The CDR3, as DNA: TGTGCCAGCAGTTTCGGGGGGTCCACCTACGAGCAGTACTTC. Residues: CASSFGGSTYEQYF.